The TCR beta chain under discussion was sequenced for a study of tumor-infiltrating lymphocytes in primary liver carcinoma. TCR beta cDNA came from roughly 550 ng total RNA, primed with a constant-region primer. TCR beta libraries came from three nested multiplex PCR rounds using slightly modified ARM-PCR. The first two PCR rounds, roughly 9 cycles each, used TRBV1-TRBV30 forward primers and a C-beta reverse primer. TCRdb reanalysed the multiplex PCR reads using MiXCR and keeps one entry per CDR3 protein. Here the sample spans 95,000 to 100,000 distinct CDR3 sequences, about 63% being singletons. The CDR3 consists of 12 residues. Germline lookup yields CDR1 MNHNY and CDR2 SVGAGI (reference sequence). V gave up 11 bases and J gave up 0 bases, with 11 bases separating them. The sample holds a few counts of this clonotype. The final CDR3 position lacks the conserved phenylalanine or tryptophan, pointing to a likely read error.

Unsorted bulk tissue of roughly 18-31 mg yielded co-extracted RNA and DNA. Patients had primary liver carcinoma treated by surgical resection. Sequencing input: liver tumor tissue from sampling region 2. The subset denotes: tumor region T2, inferior pole. The sequence derives from a woman aged 55-70 years with primary liver carcinoma and hepatitis B virus infection. The chain carries TRBV6-6 and TRBJ2-7; no clear D gene. The CDR3 DNA reads TGTGCCTCAGAGGCTAGCTCCTACGAGCAGTACCTC. Encoded protein: CASEASSYEQYL.